One sample yielded the 22 T cell receptor beta chains listed below, sequenced in a study of regulatory T cells in long-lasting Graves disease. As for time point: newly diagnosed GD, antithyroid drugs for less than 3 months. With RNA extracted from PBMCs as input, the TCR library was made. Sequencing libraries for TCR beta were prepared with iRepertoire HTBI primers and Arm-PCR of CDR3 regions. TCRdb called the multiplex PCR reads again in MiXCR, with one record for every CDR3 protein. The repertoire consists of 350,000 to 450,000 distinct CDR3 sequences, with approximately 16% occurring once and the leading ten covering less than 35%. The sample was also reused in another study, on T cells in Graves' hyperthyroidism and ophthalmopathy.

This material consisted of peripheral blood mononuclear cells (PBMCs), taken at new diagnosis, from a patient treated with antithyroid drugs. All receptors come from a man in his forties with Graves disease.

As regards this clonotype: A clone one base away is much larger, so this may be a read error. Since no conserved phenylalanine or tryptophan closes the CDR3, a read error is the likely cause. The rearrangement uses TRBV12-3 or TRBV12-4 and TRBJ2-7, with TRBD1 matching over 8 bases. V gave up 3 bases and J gave up 6 bases; unmatched junction bases: 7. This CDR3 has 14 residues. In DNA form, the CDR3 reads TGTGCCAGCAGTTTGACAGGGGCGCTGCCCGAGCAGTACCTC. Its translation: CASSLTGALPEQYL.

Ten or more counts support this clonotype. V usage is TRBV13 and J usage is TRBJ2-2; 12 positions agree with TRBD1. After removal of 5 bases from V and 7 bases from J, the junction contained 5 bases not matched to a gene. Germline V lookup: CDR1 PRHDT, CDR2 FYEKMQ (reference sequence). This CDR3 is built from 15 residues. CDR3 DNA: TGTGCCAGCAGCCCGGGACAGGGGGCTTTCGGGGAGCTGTTTTTT. It specifies CASSPGQGAFGELFF.

At least ten counts were recorded for this clonotype. The V and J genes are TRBV10-3 and TRBJ1-1, with D hard to call. CDR1 is ENHRY and CDR2 is SYGVKD in the germline V gene. The CDR3 is made up of 13 amino acids. Trimming left V 2 bases short and J 4 bases short, with 8 bases between. This CDR3 is CAISEGRGTEAFF. The CDR3 bases are TGTGCCATCAGTGAGGGGCGGGGCACTGAAGCTTTCTTT.

This clonotype was detected ten times or more. The rearrangement joins TRBV2 to TRBJ1-6; D might be TRBD1 (5 bases). Germline V lookup: CDR1 SNHLY, CDR2 FYNNEI. The V end lost 3 bases, the J end lost 9 bases, and 6 bases lay between the germline ends. This CDR3 is 12 amino acids long. The CDR3 coding sequence is TGTGCCAGCAGTGACAGGGCTTCACCCCTCCACTTT. Translation gives CASSDRASPLHF.

This clonotype was seen many times. The chain couples TRBV5-5 to TRBJ2-2; D might be TRBD1 (6 bases). The germline V gene encodes CDR1 SGHKS and CDR2 YYEKEE (reference sequence). The V gene lost 4 bases and the J gene lost 0 bases, with 16 bases spanning the gap. The CDR3 runs to 17 residues. In DNA, the CDR3 is TGTGCCAGCAGCCTGGGGGCACGGCTATCGAACACCGGGGAGCTGTTTTTT. Translation gives CASSLGARLSNTGELFF.

This clonotype came up many times. The chain combines TRBV30 with TRBJ2-5; 8 bases agree with TRBD1. This CDR3 region has 14 residues. V was clipped by 1 base and J by 3 bases; unmatched bases: 4. The germline V gene has CDR1 GTSNPN and CDR2 SVGIG (reference sequence). This CDR3 is CAWSAGGTKETQYF. The CDR3 DNA follows: TGTGCCTGGAGTGCAGGGGGCACTAAAGAGACCCAGTACTTC. The full variable domain, rest sourced from reference TRBV30 and TRBJ2-5, is SQTIHQWPATLVQPVGSPLSLECTVEGTSNPNLYWYRQAAGRGLQLLFYSVGIGQISSEVPQNLSASRPQDRQFILSSKKLLLSDSGFYLCAWSAGGTKETQYFGPGTRLLVL.

Comment on this clonotype: A far larger clone is one nucleotide away, so this likely arose from a read error. This chain connects TRBV28 to TRBJ2-7; a weak D match, TRBD1 (5 bases). This CDR3 has 12 residues. Germline V gives CDR1 MDHEN, CDR2 SYDVKM. This chain's CDR3 is CASSQRGSEQHF. The CDR3 bases are TGCGCCAGCAGCCAAAGGGGAAGCGAGCAGCACTTC.

This clonotype has a count of ten or more. The gene calls are TRBV18 and TRBJ1-4, with D uncertain. The germline CDR1 and CDR2 sequences are KGHSH and LQKENI. The V end lost 0 bases, the J end lost 11 bases, and 7 bases lay between the germline ends. This CDR3 spans 12 amino acids. CDR3 amino acids: CASSPPNAKLFF. In DNA form, the CDR3 reads TGTGCCAGCTCACCACCGAATGCGAAACTGTTTTTT.

As regards this clonotype: This likely reflects a read error, since a far larger clone is one base away. V usage is TRBV28 and J usage is TRBJ2-5; D remains ambiguous. The CDR3 totals 11 residues. Germline V gene data show CDR1 as MDHEN and CDR2 as SYDVKM. V was clipped by 6 bases and J by 11 bases, with 13 bases between them. DNA for the CDR3: TGTGCCAGCAGCTCCTACAATGAGCAGTACTTC. Translation gives CASSSYNEQYF.

The gene calls are TRBV5-6 and TRBJ2-1; D is tentatively TRBD1 or TRBD2 (5 bases each). Germline CDR1 and CDR2: SGHDT and YYEEEE. Trimming took off 1 base at V and 6 bases at J, with 17 bases between the two ends. CDR3 length: 16 amino acids. The CDR3 sequence is CASSLWGDWDRNEQFF. CDR3 DNA: TGTGCCAGCAGCTTGTGGGGTGACTGGGACCGCAATGAGCAGTTCTTC.

A word on this clonotype: Possible read error: a much larger clone is one base away. The chain couples TRBV5-5 to TRBJ1-5, with D possibly being TRBD1 (6 bases). The V gene's germline CDR1 is SGHKS and CDR2 YYEKEE (reference sequence). This CDR3 has 15 residues. CDR3 residues: CVSSLTGMSNQPQHF. For the CDR3, the DNA is TGTGTCAGCAGCTTGACAGGCATGAGCAATCAGCCCCAGCATTTT.

This clonotype was detected many times. The chain joins TRBV4-2 to TRBJ2-1; D remains unclear. CDR3 length: 13 amino acids. V was shortened by 0 bases and J by 8 bases, with 8 bases between the two germline ends. Germline lookup yields CDR1 LGHNA and CDR2 YNFKEQ. The CDR3 DNA reads as TGTGCCAGCAGCCAAGATTACGGCTATGAGCAGTTCTTC. This gives the protein CASSQDYGYEQFF.

The chain employs TRBV6-5 and TRBJ1-1; D unclear. The CDR3 has 12 residues. Germline V gives CDR1 MNHEY, CDR2 SVGAGI. V lost 2 bases and J 3 bases, leaving 4 bases between the germline ends. CDR3 sequence: CASSYGDTEAFF. CDR3 bases: TGTGCCAGCAGTTACGGGGACACTGAAGCTTTCTTT.

The chain uses TRBV19 and TRBJ2-5, with TRBD2 identical over 12 bases. Germline V lookup: CDR1 LNHDA, CDR2 SQIVND (reference sequence). After removal of 3 bases from V and 1 base from J, the junction contained 9 bases not matched to a gene. CDR3 length: 18 residues. The CDR3 region is CASSINGLAGLLQETQYF. DNA of the CDR3: TGTGCCAGTAGTATTAACGGACTAGCGGGGCTGCTCCAAGAGACCCAGTACTTC. Variable domain in full (rest from reference TRBV19 and TRBJ2-5): DGGITQSPKYLFRKEGQNVTLSCEQNLNHDAMYWYRQDPGQGLRLIYYSQIVNDFQKGDIAEGYSVSREKKESFPLTVTSAQKNPTAFYLCASSINGLAGLLQETQYFGPGTRLLVL.

V and J are TRBV7-3 and TRBJ2-7, with D tentatively TRBD1 (6 bases). The V and J ends lost 2 bases and 2 bases respectively, with 16 bases between them. The CDR3 contains 16 residues. Germline CDR1 and CDR2: SGHTA and FQGTGA. The CDR3: CASSLQPGQPPYEQYF. The CDR3 coding sequence is TGTGCCAGCAGCTTACAACCGGGACAACCGCCCTACGAGCAGTACTTC.

This clonotype occurred a few times. The chain employs TRBV9 and TRBJ1-2; 7 bases map to TRBD1. V dropped 4 bases and J dropped 7; count of bases not matched to a gene: 13. The CDR3 has 15 residues. CDR1 and CDR2 from the germline V gene are SGDLS and YYNGEE. The CDR3 DNA reads TGTGCCAGCAGCTCCACGGACAGGCGAGTTGGTGGCTACACCTTC. Its protein product is CASSSTDRRVGGYTF.

There are many counts of this clonotype. The gene calls are TRBV2 and TRBJ1-3, with D unresolved. The CDR3 is made up of 14 amino acids. Germline CDR1 is SNHLY and CDR2 is FYNNEI. V dropped 6 bases and J dropped 0 bases, with 9 bases sitting between them. The CDR3 DNA sequence: TGTGCCAGCAGAACAGTGGGCTCTGGAAACACCATATATTTT. It specifies CASRTVGSGNTIYF.

This clonotype was detected ten times or more. The gene calls are TRBV2 and TRBJ2-7, with TRBD2 matching over 7 bases. The germline V gene encodes CDR1 SNHLY and CDR2 FYNNEI. Unmatched junction bases numbered 8, after V lost 5 bases and J lost 4 bases. CDR3 size: 14 residues. DNA for the CDR3: TGTGCCAGCAGTACCGGGACTATCGTATACGAGCAGTACTTC. This encodes CASSTGTIVYEQYF.

This clonotype was counted ten times or more. This chain links TRBV9 with TRBJ1-3, with 10 bases lining up with TRBD1. This CDR3 spans 17 amino acids. With V trimmed by 4 bases and J by 1 base, 8 bases remained unmatched. Germline-derived CDR1 and CDR2 are SGDLS and YYNGEE. CDR3: CASSFARDRGSGNTIYF. Here the CDR3 DNA reads TGTGCCAGCAGCTTTGCCCGGGACAGGGGATCTGGAAACACCATATATTTT. The whole variable domain, remainder taken from reference TRBV9 and TRBJ1-3, is DSGVTQTPKHLITATGQRVTLRCSPRSGDLSVYWYQQSLDQGLQFLIQYYNGEERAKGNILERFSAQQFPDLHSELNLSSLELGDSALYFCASSFARDRGSGNTIYFGEGSWLTVV.

Of note for this clonotype: Just one base apart from a much larger clone, this may be a read error. This chain connects TRBV6-1 to TRBJ2-7; 8 bases match TRBD1. This CDR3 comprises 12 residues. Looked up from germline, CDR1 is MNHNS and CDR2 is SASEGT. The CDR3 protein is CASNRQGFEQCF. CDR3 bases: TGTGCCAGCAACCGACAGGGGTTCGAGCAGTGCTTC.

This chain connects TRBV15 to TRBJ2-1; D is perhaps TRBD2 (6 bases). The CDR3 spans 14 residues. Trimming took off 2 bases at V and 6 bases at J, with 11 bases between the two ends. Germline loops: CDR1 LNHNV, CDR2 YYDKDF (reference sequence). CDR3 coding DNA: TGTGCCACCAGCAGATCGGGAGCCACCAATGAGCAGTTCTTC. Its translation: CATSRSGATNEQFF.

This clonotype was picked up a small number of times. The genes are TRBV9 and TRBJ1-5, with D uncertain. CDR3 length: 13 amino acids. CDR1 and CDR2 from the germline V gene are SGDLS and YYNGEE. Deletions cut 4 bases from V and 0 bases from J, with 5 bases between. In DNA, the CDR3 is TGTGCCAGCAGCCCCAATAGCAATCAGCCCCAGCATTTT. Translated: CASSPNSNQPQHF.